The clone carrying this T cell receptor beta chain was seen only once. This sample is part of a study of technical replicates of blood from a handful of donors. Sequencing was performed with immunoSEQ multiplex PCR; in TCRdb, only in-frame clones are kept and a portion is missing. The sample has 75,000 to 95,000 clones, about 94% seen once. The CDR3 extends over 15 amino acids. Germline V gene lookup returns CDR1 MNHEY and CDR2 SVGAGI. Trimming at V came to 0 bases and at J to 2 bases, leaving 0 bases not matched to a gene. The clonotype comes from a human donor in good health. Sequenced sample: T cells isolated from PBMCs. J is TRBJ1-5 and V is TRBV6-5; 8 bases agree with TRBD1. The CDR3 bases are TGTGCCAGCAGTTACTCGACAGGGGGCAATCAGCCCCAGCATTTT. Translated: CASSYSTGGNQPQHF.